These T cell receptor beta chains were read from a single sample in a study of OX40 agonist ivuxolimab in advanced cancers. Here immunoSEQ multiplex PCR was the method, and the copy in TCRdb shows in-frame clones only, minus some. Found here are around 67,000 clones, about 86% of them singletons; the top ten hold approximately 2.4%. Source: CD4+ or CD8+ T cells sorted from blood, taken in a trial of the OX40 agonist ivuxolimab. The receptors were gathered from an adult with an advanced solid tumor such as melanoma, head and neck, liver or kidney cancer. The conserved cysteine and the conserved F or W are not part of the CDR3 here. Each record gives: CDR3 protein, V gene, clone size, J gene. A row's size may be missing; if present it is once, few, many or a size class.

CDR3aa: ASSYLGGDTEAF; v_gene: TRBV6-6; abundance: .; j_gene: TRBJ1-1
CDR3aa: ASSEALGGRQPQH; v_gene: TRBV6-1; abundance: .; j_gene: TRBJ1-5
CDR3aa: ASQLTGTGFYEQY; v_gene: TRBV27; abundance: .; j_gene: TRBJ2-7
CDR3aa: ASPAGGGANYGYT; v_gene: TRBV7-2; abundance: .; j_gene: TRBJ1-2
CDR3aa: SVEETKDQPQH; v_gene: TRBV29-1; abundance: .; j_gene: TRBJ1-5
CDR3aa: ASLGQRDSPLH; v_gene: TRBV18; abundance: .; j_gene: TRBJ1-6
CDR3aa: ASSRDAFSETQY; v_gene: TRBV7-3; abundance: .; j_gene: TRBJ2-5
CDR3aa: ASSSGTSGWGNEQF; v_gene: TRBV5-1; abundance: .; j_gene: TRBJ2-1
CDR3aa: ASSLGSGTSGRAYEQY; v_gene: TRBV11-3; abundance: .; j_gene: TRBJ2-7
CDR3aa: ASSLVRSQETQY; v_gene: TRBV7-7; abundance: .; j_gene: TRBJ2-5
CDR3aa: ASSWGDLRNTEAF; v_gene: TRBV18; abundance: .; j_gene: TRBJ1-1
CDR3aa: ASSLNRGETQY; v_gene: TRBV18; abundance: .; j_gene: TRBJ2-5
CDR3aa: ASSSQRGNTEAF; v_gene: TRBV6-5; abundance: .; j_gene: TRBJ1-1
CDR3aa: ASRALGTNTEAF; v_gene: TRBV6-5; abundance: .; j_gene: TRBJ1-1
CDR3aa: ASSFRGVEAQH; v_gene: TRBV5-6; abundance: .; j_gene: TRBJ1-5
CDR3aa: AINPGTETETQY; v_gene: TRBV10-3; abundance: .; j_gene: TRBJ2-5
CDR3aa: ASRHPAGAQH; v_gene: TRBV27; abundance: .; j_gene: TRBJ1-5
CDR3aa: ASSLTENTEAF; v_gene: TRBV11-2; abundance: few; j_gene: TRBJ1-1
CDR3aa: ASSPPGSTAGNTIY; v_gene: TRBV14; abundance: .; j_gene: TRBJ1-3
CDR3aa: ASSFLDWRGEKLF; v_gene: TRBV7-2; abundance: .; j_gene: TRBJ1-4
CDR3aa: ASSPGKLVDEQY; v_gene: TRBV18; abundance: .; j_gene: TRBJ2-7
CDR3aa: ASSIQTGDAETQY; v_gene: TRBV5-4; abundance: few; j_gene: TRBJ2-5
CDR3aa: AIRLGGGTDTQY; v_gene: TRBV7-2; abundance: .; j_gene: TRBJ2-3
CDR3aa: ASSLAGLAKNIQY; v_gene: TRBV7-2; abundance: .; j_gene: TRBJ2-4
CDR3aa: ASSYDRGLRAF; v_gene: TRBV6-5; abundance: .; j_gene: TRBJ1-1
CDR3aa: ASSLAFGGNYGYT; v_gene: TRBV5-4; abundance: .; j_gene: TRBJ1-2
CDR3aa: ASSPRSGTEAF; v_gene: TRBV18; abundance: few; j_gene: TRBJ1-1
CDR3aa: ASTDGGAGNTIY; v_gene: TRBV6-1; abundance: .; j_gene: TRBJ1-3
CDR3aa: ASSMRGDTEAF; v_gene: TRBV19; abundance: .; j_gene: TRBJ1-1